A selection of T cell receptor beta chains follows, all from one sample in a study of T cells in Graves' hyperthyroidism and ophthalmopathy. TCRdb itself ran the multiplex PCR reads through MiXCR, one entry per CDR3 protein. Here the sample spans roughly 250,000 distinct CDR3 sequences, over 20% being singletons. The sample consisted of blood. The receptor source for this set is a man aged 25 to 40 with Graves' ophthalmopathy. Each CDR3 is given with its conserved first and last residue. The D gene is left open where the match is weak. The size field is filled for only some rows; it gives once, few, many or a size class.

>TRBV20-1|NA|TRBD2|TRBJ2-1
CSASSLAENNEQFF
TGCAGTGCTAGTAGTCTAGCGGAAAACAATGAGCAGTTCTTC
>TRBV11-2|many|NA|TRBJ1-2
CASSSNPGGYYGYTF
TGTGCCAGCAGCTCGAACCCCGGAGGGTACTATGGCTACACCTTC
>TRBV9|few|NA|TRBJ2-7
CASSPPGESYEQYF
TGTGCCAGCAGCCCCCCGGGAGAGTCCTACGAGCAGTACTTC
>TRBV5-1|many|NA|TRBJ1-1
CASARIPSSTEAFF
TGCGCCAGCGCAAGAATCCCGTCCTCAACCGAAGCTTTCTTT
>TRBV7-9|NA|NA|TRBJ1-1
CASSLVESLYTEAFF
TGTGCCAGCAGCTTAGTAGAGTCCCTCTACACTGAAGCTTTCTTT
>TRBV11-2|many|TRBD2|TRBJ2-5
CASSLRTSGSWVETQYF
TGTGCCAGCAGCCTAAGGACTAGCGGGAGTTGGGTAGAGACCCAGTACTTC
>TRBV20-1|NA|TRBD2|TRBJ2-1
CSAGWGRAFQSSYNEQFF
TGCAGTGCTGGATGGGGGAGGGCCTTCCAGAGCTCCTACAATGAGCAGTTCTTC
>TRBV24-1|NA|NA|TRBJ2-1
CATSKDRRGVYNEQFF
TGTGCCACCAGTAAAGACAGGAGGGGGGTTTACAATGAGCAGTTCTTC
>TRBV7-3|few|NA|TRBJ2-2
CASSLALAPRGELFF
TGTGCCAGCAGCTTAGCGCTAGCGCCCCGCGGGGAGCTGTTTTTT
>TRBV27|NA|TRBD1|TRBJ1-1
CATSIGTGGFGTEAFF
TGTGCCACTTCGATCGGGACAGGGGGCTTTGGTACTGAAGCTTTCTTT
>TRBV6-1|few|TRBD2|TRBJ2-5
CASSTGGGLAGARPQETQYF
TGTGCCAGCAGTACGGGCGGGGGACTAGCGGGAGCAAGGCCCCAAGAGACCCAGTACTTC
>TRBV9|NA|NA|TRBJ2-7
CASSLQPGPHSEQYF
TGTGCCAGCAGCTTGCAACCGGGCCCCCATAGCGAGCAGTACTTC
>TRBV3-1|many|NA|TRBJ2-3
CASSQDIFYGSDTQYF
TGTGCCAGCAGCCAAGATATTTTCTATGGTTCAGATACGCAGTATTTT
>TRBV6-1|few|NA|TRBJ2-7
CASDQPSYEQYF
TGTGCCAGTGACCAACCCTCCTACGAGCAGTACTTC
>TRBV7-6|NA|TRBD2|TRBJ2-2
CASSLAGLADTGELFF
TGTGCCAGCAGCTTAGCGGGACTAGCGGACACCGGGGAGCTGTTTTTT
>TRBV10-3|few|TRBD2|TRBJ2-5
CAISERASGYQETQYF
TGTGCCATCAGTGAACGGGCTAGCGGATACCAAGAGACCCAGTACTTC
>TRBV28|many|TRBD2|TRBJ2-7
CASTPLGLAGYEQYF
TGTGCCAGCACCCCCCTAGGACTAGCGGGCTACGAGCAGTACTTC
>TRBV12-3/TRBV12-4|few|NA|TRBJ1-6
CASSYRSSYNSPLHF
TGTGCCAGCAGTTACAGGAGCTCCTATAATTCACCCCTCCACTTT
>TRBV3-1|NA|NA|TRBJ2-7
CASSQTRGWYEQYF
TGTGCCAGCAGCCAGACCCGAGGTTGGTACGAGCAGTACTTC
>TRBV5-1|NA|TRBD1|TRBJ2-3
CASSSRTGPSGDTQYF
TGCGCCAGCAGCTCAAGGACAGGGCCCTCGGGAGATACGCAGTATTTT
>TRBV7-6|NA|NA|TRBJ2-1
CASSDPRGQGSYNEQFF
TGTGCCAGCAGCGACCCCCGGGGGCAGGGGTCTTACAATGAGCAGTTCTTC
>TRBV19|NA|NA|TRBJ1-4
CASSRVDSYNEKLFF
TGTGCCAGTAGTAGGGTAGACAGTTATAATGAAAAACTGTTTTTT
>TRBV6-5|once|NA|TRBJ2-5
CASSYGGGEYF
TGTGCCAGCAGTTACGGGGGCGGGGAGTACTTC
>TRBV4-1|few|NA|TRBJ2-3
CASSQDLVTVAQYF
TGCGCCAGCAGCCAAGATTTGGTGACGGTAGCGCAGTATTTT
>TRBV7-9|NA|NA|TRBJ1-2
CASSYKRGGYTF
TGTGCCAGCAGCTACAAGCGTGGTGGCTACACCTTC
>TRBV18|many|NA|TRBJ2-3
CASSPHNPNTDTQYF
TGTGCCAGCTCACCTCACAACCCCAACACAGATACGCAGTATTTT
>TRBV11-1|many|NA|TRBJ2-1
CASSFEVAVRNEQFF
TGTGCCAGCAGCTTTGAGGTAGCGGTTCGAAACGAGCAGTTCTTC
>TRBV5-5|many|TRBD1|TRBJ2-5
CASSLRQGQTQYF
TGTGCCAGCAGCTTGAGACAGGGTCAGACCCAGTACTTC
>TRBV30|few|NA|TRBJ2-1
CAGTGSGPYNEQFF
TGTGCCGGGACTGGGAGCGGTCCCTACAATGAGCAGTTCTTC
>TRBV7-6|NA|TRBD2|TRBJ2-5
CASSPTSGRTYQETQYF
TGTGCCAGCAGCCCGACTAGCGGGAGGACGTACCAAGAGACCCAGTACTTC
>TRBV6-1|NA|NA|TRBJ1-2
CASSAHGYGYTF
TGTGCCAGCAGTGCTCACGGCTATGGCTACACCTTC
>TRBV24-1|NA|TRBD1|TRBJ1-5
CATSDPDRFSYSNQPQHF
TGTGCCACCAGTGATCCGGACAGGTTTTCTTATAGCAATCAGCCCCAGCATTTT
>TRBV13|many|NA|TRBJ1-2
CASRPTTGFGGYTF
TGTGCCAGCAGACCTACGACGGGATTCGGTGGCTACACCTTC
>TRBV4-1|NA|NA|TRBJ2-7
CASSQVEYLSYEQYF
TGCGCCAGCAGCCAAGTGGAGTATCTCTCCTACGAGCAGTACTTC
>TRBV25-1|few|TRBD1|TRBJ2-7
CASKPDRLSSYEQYF
TGTGCCAGCAAACCGGACAGGCTAAGCTCCTACGAGCAGTACTTC
>TRBV28|NA|TRBD1|TRBJ2-2
CASSSPGQGGNTGELFF
TGTGCCAGCAGTTCGCCGGGACAGGGTGGGAACACCGGGGAGCTGTTTTTT
>TRBV3-1|many|NA|TRBJ1-6
CASSQEGLPPLHF
TGTGCCAGCAGCCAAGAGGGGTTGCCACCCCTCCACTTT
>TRBV12-5|many|TRBD2|TRBJ2-3
CASGWREAIDTQYF
TGTGCTAGTGGTTGGCGGGAGGCGATAGATACGCAGTATTTT
>TRBV19|NA|NA|TRBJ1-4
CASTEGGINEKLFF
TGTGCCAGTACCGAGGGGGGGATTAATGAAAAACTGTTTTTT
>TRBV28|few|NA|TRBJ2-7
CASSRAGREQYF
TGTGCCAGCAGTAGGGCAGGGCGCGAGCAGTACTTC
>TRBV24-1|NA|TRBD1|TRBJ2-3
CATSDPGQATDTQYF
TGTGCCACCAGTGACCCCGGACAGGCCACAGATACGCAGTATTTT
>TRBV12-3/TRBV12-4|many|NA|TRBJ1-2
CASSGTRNYGYTF
TGTGCCAGCAGTGGGACGCGGAACTATGGCTACACCTTC
>TRBV5-4|NA|TRBD1|TRBJ2-1
CASSTGTGGSSYNEQFF
TGTGCCAGCAGCACCGGGACAGGGGGCAGCTCCTACAATGAGCAGTTCTTC
>TRBV7-8|many|TRBD2|TRBJ2-1
CASSLVGGRYNEQFF
TGTGCCAGCAGCTTAGTGGGAGGGCGCTACAATGAGCAGTTCTTC
>TRBV6-5|NA|NA|TRBJ1-5
CASSYEGGDGQPQHF
TGTGCCAGCAGTTACGAGGGGGGTGACGGTCAGCCCCAGCATTTT
>TRBV6-2/TRBV6-3|NA|NA|TRBJ2-7
CASSWLTYEQYF
TGTGCCAGCAGTTGGCTTACCTACGAGCAGTACTTC
>TRBV6-2/TRBV6-3|NA|NA|TRBJ2-7
CASGDYPYEQYF
TGTGCCAGCGGCGACTACCCCTACGAGCAGTACTTC
>TRBV11-3|once|NA|TRBJ2-1
CASSLGNRDYNEQFF
TGTGCCAGCAGCTTAGGTAACAGGGACTACAATGAGCAGTTCTTC
>TRBV5-5|NA|TRBD1|TRBJ2-6
CASSLAGQVNPGANVLTF
TGTGCCAGCAGCTTGGCGGGACAGGTCAACCCAGGGGCCAACGTCCTGACTTTC
>TRBV24-1|few|TRBD2|TRBJ2-3
CATSDLRGGARTDTQYF
TGTGCCACCAGTGATTTGCGGGGGGGTGCCCGGACAGATACGCAGTATTTT
>TRBV14|few|TRBD2|TRBJ2-1
CASSQGTSGSREQFF
TGTGCCAGCAGCCAAGGGACTAGCGGGAGTCGTGAGCAGTTCTTC
>TRBV5-1|few|NA|TRBJ2-1
CASRDLNYNEQFF
TGCGCCAGCCGGGACCTGAACTACAATGAGCAGTTCTTC